The next 15 T cell receptor beta chains were all read from a single sample in a study of blood T cell repertoires in COVID-19 (dated by TCRdb to 2018 to 2020). Preparation of the library involved the immunoSEQ multiplex PCR assay. What TCRdb holds here is the immuneACCESS table cut down to in-frame rearrangements. Part of the clones is not present; checked against another copy, under half of the missing clones reflect an unresolved V gene, and the others are unexplained. The sample contains around 180,000 clones, about nine tenths of them found a single time. The ten largest account for 25% to 30% of the sample. Sequencing input: peripheral blood. The receptors shown here come from a man in his sixties with acute or convalescent COVID-19.

The chain employs TRBV6-5 and TRBJ1-1, with TRBD1 matching over 7 bases. The CDR3 is 15 amino acids. Germline CDR1 reads MNHEY; CDR2 reads SVGAGI. V dropped 6 bases and J dropped 4; count of bases not matched to a gene: 11. CDR3 DNA sequence: TGTGCCAGCAGCTACAGGGGCGGGGGTTTCACTGAAGCTTTCTTT. It encodes CASSYRGGGFTEAFF.

The chain recombines TRBV20-1 with TRBJ2-7; 7 bases map to TRBD1. Trimming at V came to 3 bases and at J to 3 bases, leaving 2 bases not matched to a gene. The CDR3 length is 12 residues. The germline CDR1 and CDR2 sequences are DFQATT and SNEGSKA (reference sequence). CDR3 DNA sequence: TGCAGTGCTAGTTACAGGGGCTACGAGCAGTACTTC. Its protein product is CSASYRGYEQYF.

The chain employs TRBV18 and TRBJ2-1; 10 bases fit TRBD2. The germline V gene has CDR1 KGHSH and CDR2 LQKENI. Trimming took 5 bases from V and 7 from J; bases not matched to a gene: 5. The CDR3 has 14 residues. The CDR3 is CASSRLAGGNEQFF. CDR3 coding DNA: TGTGCCAGCTCAAGACTAGCGGGTGGGAATGAGCAGTTCTTC.

The chain recombines TRBV3-1 (or the pseudogene TRBV3-2) with TRBJ2-2; a weak D match, TRBD1 (6 bases). V shed 0 bases and J shed 12 bases, with 11 bases lying between them. The CDR3 totals 13 residues. From germline, CDR1 is LGHDT and CDR2 YNNKEL (reference sequence). As DNA, the CDR3 is TGTGCCAGCAGCCAAGAAAAACAGGGAAAGCTGTTTTTT. As protein: CASSQEKQGKLFF.

J is TRBJ1-5 and V is TRBV5-6, with 10 bases that match TRBD1. Germline values: CDR1 SGHDT, CDR2 YYEEEE. V lost 4 bases and J lost 6; bases outside the gene matches: 13. CDR3 length equals 17 residues. The CDR3 DNA sequence: TGTGCCAGCAGCCTATCAGCACCCGGACAGGGGGGTCAGCCCCAGCATTTT. It translates to CASSLSAPGQGGQPQHF. Together with reference TRBV5-6 and TRBJ1-5, the CDR3 gives the full variable domain: DAGVTQSPTHLIKTRGQQVTLRCSPKSGHDTVSWYQQALGQGPQFIFQYYEEEERQRGNFPDRFSGHQFPNYSSELNVNALLLGDSALYLCASSLSAPGQGGQPQHFGDGTRLSIL.

The CDR3 bases are TGTGCCAGCAGCTTGTGGACAGTCGGGGAGCTGTTTTTT. This sequence encodes CASSLWTVGELFF. The V call is TRBV3-1 (or the pseudogene TRBV3-2), the J call TRBJ2-2, with D possibly being TRBD1 (6 bases). This CDR3 is built from 13 residues. V dropped 5 bases and J dropped 7 bases, with 11 bases sitting between them. The germline gives CDR1 LGHDT, CDR2 YNNKEL (reference sequence).

Written as DNA, the CDR3 is TGTGCCTGGACCCCGGACAGGGTTCGGAATTCACCCCTCCACTTT. Translation gives CAWTPDRVRNSPLHF. The rearrangement links TRBV30 to TRBJ1-6; 8 positions agree with TRBD1. Germline V CDR1 and CDR2: GTSNPN, SVGIG (reference sequence). V gave up 4 bases and J gave up 7 bases; unmatched junction bases: 9. The CDR3 covers 15 residues. Complete variable domain (other parts from reference TRBV30 and TRBJ1-6): SQTIHQWPATLVQPVGSPLSLECTVEGTSNPNLYWYRQAAGRGLQLLFYSVGIGQISSEVPQNLSASRPQDRQFILSSKKLLLSDSGFYLCAWTPDRVRNSPLHFGNGTRLTVT.

This chain uses TRBV10-1 with TRBJ2-7; 8 bases agree with TRBD1. With V trimmed by 10 bases and J by 4 bases, 15 bases remained unmatched. This CDR3 contains 15 residues. In germline, CDR1 is WNHNN, CDR2 SYGVQD (reference sequence). The CDR3 DNA reads as TGCGCCATTCCCTTATCCCGGGACAGGATGTACGAGCAGTACGTC. The encoded protein is CAIPLSRDRMYEQYV.

The chain employs TRBV7-2 and TRBJ1-2; D is unclear. The CDR3 has 15 amino acids. V was clipped by 2 bases and J by 0 bases, with 10 bases between them. Germline CDR1 SGHTA, CDR2 FQGNSA. The CDR3 DNA sequence: TGTGCCAGCAGCTTAACTCAAATAACTAACTATGGCTACACCTTC. Protein sequence: CASSLTQITNYGYTF.

V is TRBV24-1 and J is TRBJ2-5; TRBD1 aligns across 7 bases. Trimming removed 1 base from V and 1 base from J; junction bases left unmatched: 5. CDR3 length equals 16 residues. Per germline, CDR1 KGHDR and CDR2 SFDVKD. The CDR3 is CATSDLGGPTQETQYF. For the CDR3, the DNA is TGTGCCACCAGTGATTTAGGGGGCCCTACCCAAGAGACCCAGTACTTC.

Only one count was recorded for this clone. The V and J genes are TRBV19 and TRBJ1-4; possible D gene TRBD1, 5 bases. CDR1 and CDR2 (germline): LNHDA, SQIVND (reference sequence). V was shortened by 1 base and J by 2 bases, with 14 bases between the two germline ends. This CDR3 has 17 residues. CDR3 in DNA: TGTGCCAGTAGTATAGGCGGGGCAGGGACGACTAATGAAAAACTGTTTTTT. It encodes CASSIGGAGTTNEKLFF.

V and J are TRBV7-3 and TRBJ2-2, with 8 bases lining up with TRBD1. From germline, CDR1 is SGHTA and CDR2 FQGTGA. The CDR3 contains 16 residues. The junction had 9 bases not matched to a gene; V was cut back by 5 bases and J by 4 bases. The chain's CDR3 is CASSRAGGAGTGELFF. The CDR3 bases are TGTGCCAGCAGCAGAGCAGGGGGCGCAGGCACCGGGGAGCTGTTTTTT.

The CDR3 nucleotides are TGTGCCAGCAGCACCGAGACTAGCGGGAGGGGTGACAATGAGCAGTTCTTC. Amino acid sequence: CASSTETSGRGDNEQFF. The rearrangement links TRBV7-2 to TRBJ2-1, with 14 bases matching TRBD2. This CDR3 has 17 residues. Germline CDR1 reads SGHTA; CDR2 reads FQGNSA. The V and J ends lost 5 bases and 5 bases, in that order; junction bases with no gene match: 8.

The chain combines TRBV11-3 with TRBJ1-2; the D is unclear. V shed 3 bases and J shed 4 bases, with 24 bases lying between them. Germline V gene lookup returns CDR1 SGHNT and CDR2 YENEEA. The CDR3 has 18 residues. CDR3 bases: TGTGCCAGCAGCTTCGGGTCCTTTTCGGCCCCTAAGGCCTATGGCTACACCTTC. This gives the protein CASSFGSFSAPKAYGYTF.

The rearrangement joins TRBV18 to TRBJ1-2; perhaps TRBD1 as D (5 bases). The CDR3 sequence is 13 residues long. The V gene lost 3 bases and the J gene lost 6 bases, with 11 bases spanning the gap. The V gene's germline CDR1 is KGHSH and CDR2 LQKENI. The chain's CDR3 is CASSPDGGNGYTF. CDR3 DNA: TGTGCCAGCTCACCGGACGGGGGAAATGGCTACACCTTC.